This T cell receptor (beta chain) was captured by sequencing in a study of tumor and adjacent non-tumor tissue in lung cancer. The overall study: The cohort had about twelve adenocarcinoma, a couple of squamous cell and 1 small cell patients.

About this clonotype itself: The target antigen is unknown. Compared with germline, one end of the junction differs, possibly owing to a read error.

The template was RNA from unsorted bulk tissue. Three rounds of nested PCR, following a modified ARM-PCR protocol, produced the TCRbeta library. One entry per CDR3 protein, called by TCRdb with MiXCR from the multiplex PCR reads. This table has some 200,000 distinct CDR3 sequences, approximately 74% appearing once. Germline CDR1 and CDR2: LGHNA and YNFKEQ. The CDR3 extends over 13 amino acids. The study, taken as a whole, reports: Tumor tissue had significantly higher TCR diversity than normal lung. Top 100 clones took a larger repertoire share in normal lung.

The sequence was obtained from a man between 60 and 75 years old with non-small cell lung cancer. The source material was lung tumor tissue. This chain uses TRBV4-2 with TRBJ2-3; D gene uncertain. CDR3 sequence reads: CASSQDECGTQYF. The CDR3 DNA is TGTGCCAGCAGCCAAGACGAATGTGGTACGCAGTACTTT.